This T cell receptor (beta chain) emerged from a study of HIV-infected patients and healthy controls. All unsorted peripheral T cells were captured because whole blood was used without fractionation. Study findings and constraints: Significant mean usage differences between HIV-infected patients and controls involved eight alpha and eight beta V genes.

This clonotype is labeled medium-sized. Its antigen is undetermined. Reverse transcription used 450 to 550 ng RNA and constant-region primers for alpha and beta. Using multiplexing indices, alpha and beta chain libraries were generated apart by chain-specific third strand synthesis. A 5' RACE adapter with a random hexamer and the SP2 primer site was joined to cDNA. The SP2 site served as the priming point for second strand synthesis. TCRdb re-called the 5' RACE reads with MiXCR, one entry per CDR3 protein. The top ten clones hold approximately 7.7% of a sample with some 9,300 distinct CDR3 sequences, 5.8% of them seen once. Sequenced material: blood. The receptor was isolated from an adult in good health.

The CDR3 is CASSPKITSIAKNIQYF. The CDR3 DNA sequence: TGCGCCAGCAGCCCGAAGATTACCTCCATAGCCAAAAACATTCAGTACTTC. The chain recombines TRBV4-1 with TRBJ2-4; no definite D call. Per germline, CDR1 MGHRA and CDR2 YSYEKL. V dropped 4 bases and J dropped 0 bases, with 16 bases sitting between them. The CDR3 is 17 residues long.